Listed here are 2 T cell receptor beta chains from one sample, sequenced in a study of neoadjuvant anti-PD-1 for oral cavity cancer (dated by TCRdb to the early 2020s). The sample's time point label is to be understood as: after neoadjuvant nivolumab, at surgical resection. To prepare the library, the immunoSEQ multiplex PCR assay was applied. Imported from immuneACCESS, the table was reduced by TCRdb to in-frame sequences with V and J called. These copies leave out some clones; in studies compared against another copy, an unresolved V gene accounts for under half, and the cause of the remainder is not known. The sample records over 65,000 clones, around 85% of which are singletons. The ten top clones hold less than 3% of the sample. The specimen was PBMCs, collected after nivolumab (anti-PD-1) treatment. Every receptor here comes from a person between 35 and 79 years old with oral cavity squamous cell carcinoma.

This sequence joins TRBV28 and TRBJ2-4; weak D call: TRBD2 (6 bases). Germline CDR1 reads MDHEN; CDR2 reads SYDVKM. The CDR3 covers 14 residues. V lost 7 bases and J 0 bases, leaving 10 bases between the germline ends. Written as DNA, the CDR3 is TGTGCCAGCACCACGGGACTAGCCAAAAACATTCAGTACTTC. It is translated as CASTTGLAKNIQYF. The full variable domain, its missing parts supplied by reference TRBV28 and TRBJ2-4, is DVKVTQSSRYLVKRTGEKVFLECVQDMDHENMFWYRQDPGLGLRLIYFSYDVKMKEKGDIPEGYSVSREKKERFSLILESASTNQTSMYLCASTTGLAKNIQYFGAGTRLSVL.

The rearrangement links TRBV5-6 to TRBJ2-5; TRBD1 aligns across 8 bases. Trimming took 0 bases from V and 2 from J; bases not matched to a gene: 12. There are 18 residues in the CDR3. The V gene's germline CDR1 is SGHDT and CDR2 YYEEEE. This CDR3 is CASSLGPRTGTLQETQYF. CDR3 nucleotides: TGTGCCAGCAGCTTGGGGCCAAGGACAGGGACGTTACAAGAGACCCAGTACTTC.